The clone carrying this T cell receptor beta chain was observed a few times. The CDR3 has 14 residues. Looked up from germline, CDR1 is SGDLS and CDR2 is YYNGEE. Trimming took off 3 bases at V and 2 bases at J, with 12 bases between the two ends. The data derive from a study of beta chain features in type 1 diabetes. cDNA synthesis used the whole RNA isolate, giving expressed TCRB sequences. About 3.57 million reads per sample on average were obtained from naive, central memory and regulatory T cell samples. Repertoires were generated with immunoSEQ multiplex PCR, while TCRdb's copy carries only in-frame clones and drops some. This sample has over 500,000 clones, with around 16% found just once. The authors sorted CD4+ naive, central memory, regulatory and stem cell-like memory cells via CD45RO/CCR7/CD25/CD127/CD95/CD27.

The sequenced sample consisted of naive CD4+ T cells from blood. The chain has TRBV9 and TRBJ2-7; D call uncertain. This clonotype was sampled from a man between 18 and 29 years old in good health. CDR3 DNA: TGTGCCAGCAGCGGGAAAAGGCCCCCCTACGAGCAGTACTTC. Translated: CASSGKRPPYEQYF.